This T cell receptor beta chain was obtained from a study of T cells in Graves' hyperthyroidism and ophthalmopathy. Study as a whole: Staff took peripheral blood when the initial diagnosis was made, before any treatment began. Whole-study results and caveats: Expanded thyroid clonotypes (above 0.001) were mostly also found in blood.

Uncontrolled infection, other autoimmune disease, pregnancy or lactation disqualified patients from enrolment. Fresh 10 ml peripheral blood yielded PBMCs. Comments on this clonotype: Its antigen remains unknown.

The TCR beta CDR3 regions underwent amplification using RNA transcripts as the source. Primed by the HTBI set, a first-round RT-PCR was run on the TCR CDR3. TCRdb independently ran MiXCR on the multiplex PCR reads; one entry per CDR3 protein. Among fewer than 550,000 distinct CDR3 sequences listed, approximately 24% were seen once. The CDR3 extends over 16 amino acids. Per the germline V gene, CDR1 is SGHTA and CDR2 is FQGTGA. V was trimmed by 5 bases and J by 4 bases, leaving 20 bases between them. The sample consisted of blood. This chain uses TRBV7-3 with TRBJ2-5; TRBD1 is a possible D gene (5 bases). The receptor's source is a woman under 40 with Graves' ophthalmopathy. This chain's CDR3 is CASSQQGPPLRETQYF. The CDR3, as DNA: TGTGCCAGCAGCCAGCAGGGCCCGCCGCTCAGAGAGACCCAGTACTTC.